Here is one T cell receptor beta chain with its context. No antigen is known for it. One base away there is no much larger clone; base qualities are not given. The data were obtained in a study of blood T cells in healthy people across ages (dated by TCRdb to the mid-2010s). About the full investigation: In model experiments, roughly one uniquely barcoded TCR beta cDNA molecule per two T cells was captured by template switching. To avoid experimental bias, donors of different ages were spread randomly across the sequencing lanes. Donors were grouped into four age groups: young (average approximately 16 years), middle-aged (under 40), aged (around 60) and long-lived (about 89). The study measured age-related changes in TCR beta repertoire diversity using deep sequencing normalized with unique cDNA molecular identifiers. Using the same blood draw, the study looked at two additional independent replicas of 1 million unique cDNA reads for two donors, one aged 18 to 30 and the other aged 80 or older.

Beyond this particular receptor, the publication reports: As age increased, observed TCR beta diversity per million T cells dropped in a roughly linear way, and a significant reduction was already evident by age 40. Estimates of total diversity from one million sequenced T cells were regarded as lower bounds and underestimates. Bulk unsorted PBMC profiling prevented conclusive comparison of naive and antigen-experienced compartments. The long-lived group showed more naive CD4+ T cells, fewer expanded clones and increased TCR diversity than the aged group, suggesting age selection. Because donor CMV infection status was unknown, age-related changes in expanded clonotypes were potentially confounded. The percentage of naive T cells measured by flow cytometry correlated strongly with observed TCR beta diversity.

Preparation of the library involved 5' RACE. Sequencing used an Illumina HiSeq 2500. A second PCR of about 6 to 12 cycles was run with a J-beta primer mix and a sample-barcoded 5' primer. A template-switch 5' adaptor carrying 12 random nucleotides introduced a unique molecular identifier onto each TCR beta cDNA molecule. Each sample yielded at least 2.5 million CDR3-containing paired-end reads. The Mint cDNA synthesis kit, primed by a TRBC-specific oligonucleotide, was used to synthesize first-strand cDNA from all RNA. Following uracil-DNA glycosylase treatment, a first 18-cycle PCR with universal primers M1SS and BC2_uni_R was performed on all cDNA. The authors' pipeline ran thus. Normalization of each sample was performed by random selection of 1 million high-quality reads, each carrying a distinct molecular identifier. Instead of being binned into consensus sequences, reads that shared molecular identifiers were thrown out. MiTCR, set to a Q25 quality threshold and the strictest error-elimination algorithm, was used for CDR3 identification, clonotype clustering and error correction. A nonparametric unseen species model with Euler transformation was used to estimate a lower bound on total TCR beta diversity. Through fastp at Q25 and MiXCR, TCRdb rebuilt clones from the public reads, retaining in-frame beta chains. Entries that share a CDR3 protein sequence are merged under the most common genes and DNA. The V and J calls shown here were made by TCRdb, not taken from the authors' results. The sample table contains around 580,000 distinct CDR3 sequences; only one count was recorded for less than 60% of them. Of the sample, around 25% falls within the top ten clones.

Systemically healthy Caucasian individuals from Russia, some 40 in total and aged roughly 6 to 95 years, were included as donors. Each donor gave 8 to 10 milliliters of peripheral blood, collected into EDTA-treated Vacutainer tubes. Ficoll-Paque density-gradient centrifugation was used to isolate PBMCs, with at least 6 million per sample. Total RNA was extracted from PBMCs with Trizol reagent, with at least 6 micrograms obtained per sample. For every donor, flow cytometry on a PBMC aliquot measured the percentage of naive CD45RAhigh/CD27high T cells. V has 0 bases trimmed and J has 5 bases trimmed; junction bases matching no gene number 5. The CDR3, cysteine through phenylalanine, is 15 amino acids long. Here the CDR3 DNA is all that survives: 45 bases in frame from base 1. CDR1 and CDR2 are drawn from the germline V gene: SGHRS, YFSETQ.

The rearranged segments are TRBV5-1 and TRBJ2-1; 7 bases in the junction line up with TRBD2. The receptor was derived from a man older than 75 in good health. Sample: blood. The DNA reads TGCGCCAGCAGCTTGGATACGGGAGGAAACAATGAGCAGTTCTTC. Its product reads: CASSLDTGGNNEQFF. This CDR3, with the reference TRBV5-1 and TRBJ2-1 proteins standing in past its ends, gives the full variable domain KAGVTQTPRYLIKTRGQQVTLSCSPISGHRSVSWYQQTPGQGLQFLFEYFSETQRNKGNFPGRFSGRQFSNSRSEMNVSTLELGDSALYLCASSLDTGGNNEQFFGPGTRLTVL.